This T cell receptor beta chain was identified in a study of shared clonotypes between healthy human individuals. Study details: Donors had three CD4 naive, three CD4 memory, two CD8 naive and one CD8 memory plate apiece.

This CDR3 region has 15 residues. V shed 2 bases and J 5 bases; nucleotides not matched to a gene: 10. Germline CDR1 and CDR2: GTSNPN and SVGIG (reference sequence). General study points: Shared clonotypes across all four donors exceeded non-shared ones in generation probability. The study found approximately 5% of naive CD4 clonotypes shared across a few donors.

TCRdb keeps only in-frame clones here, not all; method: immunoSEQ multiplex PCR. The sample comprises 2 million to 3 million clones, over 85% of which are singletons, and roughly 0.39% rests with the top ten. Comment on this clone: Antigen specificity is unknown.

V usage is TRBV30 and J usage is TRBJ2-7; 9 nucleotides line up with TRBD1. Sequencing was performed on naive CD4+ T cells from PBMCs. The subset was: CD45RA+ positively selected. This sequence was found in a man younger than 30 in good health. Some clones in this sample may be carry-over from other donors' samples. CDR3 bases: TGTGCCTGGAGTACCGACAGGGGGGACTTTAACGAGCAGTACTTC. Its protein is CAWSTDRGDFNEQYF.